These 7 T cell receptor beta chains originate from one sample sequenced in a study of tumor T cells in aggressive B-cell lymphoma. Generated by immunoSEQ multiplex PCR, the TCRdb table keeps only in-frame clones and is missing some. Of some 10,000 clones in the sample, about 89% were seen once. Sequencing input: tumor tissue. These receptor sequences come from an adult with diffuse large B cell lymphoma.

The rearrangement joins TRBV5-1 to TRBJ2-3, with D unresolved. Germline assignment: CDR1 SGHRS and CDR2 YFSETQ. Between the trimmed V and J ends, which lost 2 bases and 3 bases, there was a span of 13 bases. The CDR3 runs 15 residues. CDR3 DNA sequence: TGCGCCAGCAGCTTTGGCGGCACAACTACAGATACGCAGTATTTT. It is translated as CASSFGGTTTDTQYF.

V and J are TRBV6-5 and TRBJ2-2; TRBD2 agrees at 8 bases. Germline V gene sequence: CDR1 MNHEY, CDR2 SVGAGI. Trimming at V came to 7 bases and at J to 0 bases, leaving 1 base not matched to a gene. The CDR3 spans 14 residues. The CDR3 protein is CASKGLANTGELFF. The CDR3 DNA follows: TGTGCCAGCAAGGGACTAGCGAACACCGGGGAGCTGTTTTTT.

The chain couples TRBV5-1 to TRBJ2-3, with a tentative D call TRBD1 (6 bases). CDR1 and CDR2 from the germline V gene are SGHRS and YFSETQ. Deletions cut 0 bases from V and 4 bases from J, with 15 bases between. This CDR3 contains 16 residues. DNA of the CDR3: TGCGCCAGCAGCTTGGGCAGGGGCCAGGGGTCAGATACGCAGTATTTT. Amino acid sequence: CASSLGRGQGSDTQYF.

The rearrangement uses TRBV10-3 and TRBJ2-7; 8 bases align to TRBD2. Germline loops: CDR1 ENHRY, CDR2 SYGVKD. The CDR3 is 14 residues long. V trimming: 6 bases; J trimming: 0 bases; junction bases outside the gene matches: 4. The CDR3 sequence: CAIRSGTSSYEQYF. The CDR3 nucleotides are TGTGCCATCAGAAGCGGGACTAGCTCCTACGAGCAGTACTTC.

The CDR3 is CASSLWEGQYNEQFF. The CDR3 coding sequence is TGTGCCAGCAGCTTATGGGAGGGACAATACAATGAGCAGTTCTTC. The rearrangement joins TRBV7-8 to TRBJ2-1, with a possible D match to TRBD2 (7 bases). Germline V gives CDR1 SGHVS, CDR2 FQNEAQ. Deletions cut 2 bases from V and 4 bases from J, with 12 bases between. This CDR3 is 15 amino acids long.

The chain recombines TRBV5-1 with TRBJ2-1; 12 bases map to TRBD2. The CDR3 consists of 15 residues. Looked up from germline, CDR1 is SGHRS and CDR2 is YFSETQ. V lost 2 bases, J lost 5 bases, and 2 bases stayed unmatched. CDR3: CASSLLAGGNNEQFF. CDR3 nucleotide sequence: TGCGCCAGCAGCTTACTAGCGGGAGGTAACAATGAGCAGTTCTTC.

This chain links TRBV7-2 with TRBJ2-7, with D perhaps TRBD2 (5 bases). The CDR3 loop spans 11 amino acids. Germline V lookup: CDR1 SGHTA, CDR2 FQGNSA. V was clipped by 0 bases and J by 9 bases, with 6 bases between them. In DNA, the CDR3 is TGTGCCAGCAGCTTAGCGGGAGCGCAGTACTTC. It translates to CASSLAGAQYF.